This T cell receptor beta chain was identified during a study of CD8 T cells in ankylosing spondylitis. The authors made TCR beta libraries by quantitative 5'-RACE with molecular barcodes. Via MiXCR, TCRdb re-called the 5' RACE reads, giving one row per CDR3 protein. Of a few hundred thousand distinct CDR3 sequences listed, approximately 20% were seen once; the top ten hold about 44%. To note about this clonotype: Its antigen is not known.

Study-wide points: Clones linked to disease, bearing a CD8+ phenotype, were relatively rare in peripheral blood. In ankylosing spondylitis patients, matched synovial fluid reportedly showed significant enrichment of disease-linked clones. Several of the motif variants were reported before in synovial fluid and blood from reactive arthritis. A motif of 7 to 9 highly homologous TCR beta variants was seen as apparently characteristic of ankylosing spondylitis blood.

The TCR was taken from a male donor with ankylosing spondylitis. Sequenced sample: blood, either unsorted or a sorted T cell fraction (not recorded which).

The CDR3 DNA reads TGTGCCAGCAGCTCCCTTTACGGCGGGGGGGCGATTTCTAGCACAGATACGCAGTATTTT. Amino acid sequence: CASSSLYGGGAISSTDTQYF. V usage is TRBV11-1 and J usage is TRBJ2-3, with 9 bases matching TRBD2. This CDR3 comprises 20 residues. Looked up from germline, CDR1 is SGHAT and CDR2 is FQDESV (reference sequence). V lost 4 bases to trimming and J lost 0 bases; unmatched junction nucleotides: 17.